This paragraph reports one T cell receptor beta chain. This receptor's antigen is unknown. No base qualities exist here, and no much larger clone lies one base off it. This sample was included in a study of blood T cell repertoires in COVID-19 (dated by TCRdb to about 2020). At the level of the whole study: Collaborator samples came from the United States, Italy and Spain and covered acute and convalescent phases of COVID-19. The material from the prospective study consisted of cDNA or gDNA derived from T cells, B-cell-depleted T cells, or PBMCs. Deeply sampled blood TCRbeta repertoires from subjects exposed to, actively infected with, or recovered from COVID-19 were included in the dataset. The repertoires were released in a freely available public database intended as a resource for research on the immune response to SARS-CoV-2. The samples were drawn from two sources: the first 160 participants of the ongoing ImmuneRACE study, and some 1,300 subjects contributed by 6 global collaborators. Sample metadata almost always included a de-identified subject ID, COVID-19 status, age in years and sex. Where HLA class I and class II types were available, the types were taken from metadata supplied by the sample provider, not from assay-based typing. General findings and caveats noted by the study authors: How much clinical and demographic metadata was included differed by source and by participant, and the metadata was provided uncurated.

Each collaborating institution followed its own protocols to collect whole blood in K2EDTA tubes. For TCRbeta analysis, collaborators shipped samples in one of three forms: frozen whole blood, isolated PBMCs, or DNA extracted from either of those sample types. TCRbeta CDR3 regions were amplified from genomic DNA by means of the immunoSEQ Assay, a bias-controlled multiplex PCR. Per the source publication's procedure: Within the assay, amplification of reference gene primers was used to estimate how many nucleated cells each sample contained. To quantify the absolute abundance of each unique TCRbeta CDR3 rearrangement, sequence reads were collapsed and filtered. For each sample, productive Simpson clonality was calculated by taking the square root of Simpson's diversity index across productive rearrangements. TCRdb's version of the immuneACCESS table is confined to in-frame rearrangements and falls short of the full clone set. An unresolved V gene accounts for under half of the shortfall where checked; the remainder is of unknown origin. V and J calls and clone size come straight from that table; D and trimming were deduced from the DNA. This sample is represented by approximately 290,000 clones; around 91% of them were singletons. The ten largest clones add up to around 13% of the sample.

Trimming costs V 5 bases and J 4 bases, and their ends lie 14 bases apart. From a lookup of the germline V gene, CDR1 and CDR2 are KGHDR and SFDVKD. Spanning cysteine to phenylalanine, the CDR3 consists of 14 amino acids. The entry retains the CDR3 DNA only, 42 bases that are in frame from base 1. This receptor was identified in a woman aged 55-69 years with acute or convalescent COVID-19. The sequenced material came from peripheral blood. The chain is assembled from TRBV24-1 and TRBJ2-7; the D gene lacks a confident call. The DNA sequence is given as TGTGCCACCAGTGTTCGTTTGGGCAGTTACGAGCAGTACTTC. The encoded protein is CATSVRLGSYEQYF.